This T cell receptor beta chain was recorded in a study of T cell changes during pregnancy in multiple sclerosis. Clones were read by immunoSEQ multiplex PCR, and TCRdb kept only the in-frame ones, dropping some. In the table there are more than 60,000 clones, 91% of which are singletons. Trimming took 2 bases from V and 9 from J; bases not matched to a gene: 17. This CDR3 region has 18 residues. CDR1 is MNHEY, CDR2 SMNVEV, per germline (reference sequence). The receptor comes from a female donor with multiple sclerosis, enrolled in a pregnancy study. Here the sequenced sample was peripheral blood, taken in the second trimester of pregnancy. V gene TRBV27 combines with J gene TRBJ2-1; the match to TRBD1 covers 9 bases. The DNA of the CDR3 is TGTGCCAGCAGTTTACGGGCCTCGCCGGGACAGGGTGTAACTGAGCAGTTCTTC. Its protein product is CASSLRASPGQGVTEQFF.